The sequence of this T cell receptor beta chain was determined in a study of shared clonotypes between healthy human individuals. The length of the CDR3 is 16 residues. Looked up from germline, CDR1 is MNHEY and CDR2 is SMNVEV (reference sequence). V shed 1 base and J 9 bases; nucleotides not matched to a gene: 7. Naive CD8 cells, CD45RO-negative and positively selected for CCR7, excluded terminally differentiated effector memory CD45RA+ cells. General study points: Approximately 4.6% of naive CD4 clonotypes were shared across several donors.

Note on this clone: Its target is unknown.

Measured with immunoSEQ multiplex PCR; TCRdb has only the in-frame clones, and not every one. The table includes over 2,000,000 clones, about 93% detected once. Material for sequencing was naive CD8+ T cells from PBMCs. J is TRBJ2-1 and V is TRBV27; 12 nucleotides agree with TRBD2. The sequence was obtained from a man aged 18 to 35 in good health. Some clones in this sample may be carry-over from other donors' samples. Written as DNA, the CDR3 is TGTGCCAGCAGTTTATTGTGGACTAGCGGGAAGAGTGAGCAGTTCTTC. It yields the protein CASSLLWTSGKSEQFF.